This TCR beta chain was sequenced in a study of a mutant IDH1 vaccine in newly diagnosed glioma. On the study more broadly: Vaccines began 4-6 weeks after radiotherapy alone, or with temozolomide cycles. Points from the study as a whole: Among all patients, vaccine-induced immune responses occurred in 85% to 95%.

Described time point: week 35, safety follow-up. Vaccination comprised doses that each held 300 ug of mutant IDH1 20-mer peptide, plus topical imiquimod. The V gene's germline CDR1 is MNHNY and CDR2 SVGAGI (reference sequence). Trimming removed 6 bases at V and 5 bases at J, with 16 bases between. The CDR3 covers 15 residues. Details on this clone: Its antigen is undetermined.

Libraries were prepared by immunoSEQ multiplex PCR; TCRdb keeps only in-frame clonotypes and omits some of them. The table includes about 54,000 clones, 80% to 90% detected once. The specimen was PBMCs, collected from a glioma patient whose treatment included an IDH1 peptide vaccine. The chain employs TRBV6-6 and TRBJ2-2; weak D call: TRBD2 (5 bases). This TCR derives from a woman younger than 35 with glioma. CDR3 DNA: TGTGCCAGCAGCCGCCCGAGAGCGGAGACCGGGGAGCTGTTTTTT. Protein: CASSRPRAETGELFF.